This is a list of T cell receptor beta chains from one sample in a study of CD8+ T cells in alopecia areata. TCRdb's table, derived via immunoSEQ multiplex PCR, lists solely in-frame clones and lacks some. Among just over 150,000 clones listed, 45% to 60% were seen once. Material: CD8+ T cells sorted from blood, obtained at week 0. The source is a human donor with alopecia areata. Each CDR3 is given with its conserved first and last residue. The D gene is left open where the match is weak. Expanded clones get a size class; other rows say once, few or many, or leave the size out.

j_gene: TRBJ1-2
v_gene: TRBV6-5
d_gene: TRBD1
abundance: .
CDR3nt: TGTGCCAGCAGTCACCGGGACAGGGATGGCTACACCTTC
CDR3aa: CASSHRDRDGYTF

j_gene: TRBJ1-6
v_gene: TRBV27
d_gene: TRBD1
abundance: .
CDR3nt: TGTGCCAGCAGTTTATCGGTGGGACAGGTGATTAATTCACCCCTCCACTTT
CDR3aa: CASSLSVGQVINSPLHF

j_gene: TRBJ2-1
v_gene: TRBV27
d_gene: .
abundance: once
CDR3nt: TGTGCCAGCAGTCTGAGTGGGGGTGAGCAGTTCTTC
CDR3aa: CASSLSGGEQFF

j_gene: TRBJ2-1
v_gene: TRBV29-1
d_gene: .
abundance: few
CDR3nt: TGCAGCGGACCGATACCAGGAGGCAATGAGCAGTTCTTC
CDR3aa: CSGPIPGGNEQFF

j_gene: TRBJ1-2
v_gene: TRBV6-5
d_gene: .
abundance: .
CDR3nt: TGTGCCAGCAGTTTGGACAGCTATGGCTACACCTTC
CDR3aa: CASSLDSYGYTF

j_gene: TRBJ2-5
v_gene: TRBV4-3
d_gene: TRBD2
abundance: .
CDR3nt: TGCGCCAGCAGCCGCATACTAGCGCCGGGGGAGACCCAGTACTTC
CDR3aa: CASSRILAPGETQYF

j_gene: TRBJ2-5
v_gene: TRBV5-6
d_gene: .
abundance: .
CDR3nt: TGTGCCAGCAGCACAGGTACTAGCAAAAGCCACTTC
CDR3aa: CASSTGTSKSHF

j_gene: TRBJ1-4
v_gene: TRBV7-9
d_gene: .
abundance: .
CDR3nt: TGTGCCAGCAGCTTAGCTTCGGGGAGTGGGAATGAAAAACTGTTTTTT
CDR3aa: CASSLASGSGNEKLFF

j_gene: TRBJ2-2
v_gene: TRBV11-2
d_gene: TRBD1
abundance: few
CDR3nt: TGTGCCAGCAGCTTAGCCGCAGGGGGTGCCGGGGAGCTGTTTTTT
CDR3aa: CASSLAAGGAGELFF

j_gene: TRBJ1-2
v_gene: TRBV5-1
d_gene: TRBD1
abundance: .
CDR3nt: TGCGCCAGCAGCGACCACAGTACAGGGGAAGCTAACTATGGCTACACCTTC
CDR3aa: CASSDHSTGEANYGYTF

j_gene: TRBJ2-7
v_gene: TRBV2
d_gene: TRBD1
abundance: few
CDR3nt: TGTGCCAGCAGTGAAGCGCTAGGACAGGGCGGCTACGAGCAGTACTTC
CDR3aa: CASSEALGQGGYEQYF

j_gene: TRBJ2-3
v_gene: TRBV29-1
d_gene: .
abundance: few
CDR3nt: TGCAGCGCTCGAGCAGATACGCAGTATTTT
CDR3aa: CSARADTQYF

j_gene: TRBJ1-1
v_gene: TRBV9
d_gene: TRBD1
abundance: .
CDR3nt: TGTGCCAGCAGCCCCCGGGGAGGGAGGGGGCTGAACACTGAAGCTTTCTTT
CDR3aa: CASSPRGGRGLNTEAFF

j_gene: TRBJ1-5
v_gene: TRBV7-2
d_gene: TRBD1
abundance: .
CDR3nt: TGTGCCAGCAGCTATTCGGACAGGGAGGAGCAGCCCCAGCATTTT
CDR3aa: CASSYSDREEQPQHF

j_gene: TRBJ1-2
v_gene: TRBV28
d_gene: .
abundance: .
CDR3nt: TGTGCCAGCAAGAACGTGCTTAACTATGGCTACACCTTC
CDR3aa: CASKNVLNYGYTF

j_gene: TRBJ2-5
v_gene: TRBV4-3
d_gene: .
abundance: few
CDR3nt: TGCGCCAGCAGCCTAGGGATGGGGGAGACCCAGTACTTC
CDR3aa: CASSLGMGETQYF

j_gene: TRBJ1-6
v_gene: TRBV7-2
d_gene: .
abundance: .
CDR3nt: TGTGCCAGCAGCTCTTTCCCGGGACATCATAATTCACCCCTCCACTTT
CDR3aa: CASSSFPGHHNSPLHF

j_gene: TRBJ2-7
v_gene: TRBV15
d_gene: TRBD2
abundance: .
CDR3nt: TGTGCCACCAGCCGTCAGCGGGGGAGCTCCTACGAGCAGTACTTC
CDR3aa: CATSRQRGSSYEQYF

j_gene: TRBJ1-1
v_gene: TRBV27
d_gene: .
abundance: .
CDR3nt: TGTGCCAGCAGTTTCAGGGGATCCATGAACACTGAAGCTTTCTTT
CDR3aa: CASSFRGSMNTEAFF

j_gene: TRBJ2-1
v_gene: TRBV4-3
d_gene: .
abundance: .
CDR3nt: TGCGCCAGCAGCCAAGTGACGTTTCGCGATGAGCAGTTCTTC
CDR3aa: CASSQVTFRDEQFF

j_gene: TRBJ2-7
v_gene: TRBV5-6
d_gene: TRBD1
abundance: .
CDR3nt: TGTGCCAGCAGCTCCCGACAGGGGGCAGGGAAGATCTCCTACGAGCAGTACTTC
CDR3aa: CASSSRQGAGKISYEQYF

j_gene: TRBJ2-7
v_gene: TRBV7-3
d_gene: .
abundance: .
CDR3nt: TGTGCCAGCAGTTTAGGTACAGGGCGCGAGCAGTACTTC
CDR3aa: CASSLGTGREQYF

j_gene: TRBJ2-2
v_gene: TRBV2
d_gene: .
abundance: .
CDR3nt: TGTGCCAGCACCCCCGGTTCGGGGACCGGGGAGCTGTTTTTT
CDR3aa: CASTPGSGTGELFF

j_gene: TRBJ1-5
v_gene: TRBV27
d_gene: .
abundance: .
CDR3nt: TGTGCCAGTGCCCGATGGGATGGCAATCAGCCCCAGCATTTT
CDR3aa: CASARWDGNQPQHF

j_gene: TRBJ1-1
v_gene: TRBV29-1
d_gene: TRBD1
abundance: few
CDR3nt: TGCAGCGTTGACAAGGCAGGGGGAAGGAACACTGAAGCTTTCTTT
CDR3aa: CSVDKAGGRNTEAFF

j_gene: TRBJ2-1
v_gene: TRBV30
d_gene: .
abundance: .
CDR3nt: TGTGCCTGGATAAGGCCAGGGTCGGGGTACAATGAGCAGTTCTTC
CDR3aa: CAWIRPGSGYNEQFF

j_gene: TRBJ2-1
v_gene: TRBV5-1
d_gene: .
abundance: few
CDR3nt: TGCGCCAGCAGCGAGGGCGTTTCGGGTGAGCAGTTCTTC
CDR3aa: CASSEGVSGEQFF

j_gene: TRBJ2-2
v_gene: TRBV5-1
d_gene: TRBD1
abundance: .
CDR3nt: TGCGCCAGCAGCATGACAGGGGCCGGGGAGCTGTTTTTT
CDR3aa: CASSMTGAGELFF

j_gene: TRBJ2-6
v_gene: TRBV2
d_gene: .
abundance: .
CDR3nt: TGTGCCACACTACAGGTTCTCTCTGGGGCCAACGTCCTGACTTTC
CDR3aa: CATLQVLSGANVLTF

j_gene: TRBJ2-7
v_gene: TRBV28
d_gene: .
abundance: .
CDR3nt: TGTGCCAGCAGTGAGGTCGAGCAGTACTTC
CDR3aa: CASSEVEQYF

j_gene: TRBJ1-6
v_gene: TRBV29-1
d_gene: .
abundance: .
CDR3nt: TGCAGCGTTGAGTTAGAAGGTGGTCCACCCCTCCACTTT
CDR3aa: CSVELEGGPPLHF

j_gene: TRBJ2-7
v_gene: TRBV30
d_gene: .
abundance: .
CDR3nt: TGTGCCTGGAGTAGGGGCTACGAGCAGTACTTC
CDR3aa: CAWSRGYEQYF

j_gene: TRBJ1-1
v_gene: TRBV10-3
d_gene: .
abundance: .
CDR3nt: TGTGCCATCAGTGACATAGTGAATACTGAAGCTTTCTTT
CDR3aa: CAISDIVNTEAFF

j_gene: TRBJ2-3
v_gene: TRBV10-3
d_gene: TRBD1
abundance: .
CDR3nt: TGTGCCATCAGTCCTCGGGACAGGGACACAGATACGCAGTATTTT
CDR3aa: CAISPRDRDTDTQYF

j_gene: TRBJ1-2
v_gene: TRBV29-1
d_gene: .
abundance: .
CDR3nt: TGCAGCGTTGAAGATCTTGGCAGATATGGCTACACCTTC
CDR3aa: CSVEDLGRYGYTF

j_gene: TRBJ1-1
v_gene: TRBV13
d_gene: .
abundance: .
CDR3nt: TGTGCCAGCAGCTTAGAGGGAGGGAACACTGAAGCTTTCTTT
CDR3aa: CASSLEGGNTEAFF

j_gene: TRBJ1-1
v_gene: TRBV13
d_gene: TRBD1
abundance: .
CDR3nt: TGTGCCAGCAGCTACCGAGGGGACAGGAACACTGAAGCTTTCTTT
CDR3aa: CASSYRGDRNTEAFF

j_gene: TRBJ2-5
v_gene: TRBV10-3
d_gene: .
abundance: .
CDR3nt: TGTGCCATCAGAAGCGGGCGACAGACTCAAGAGACCCAGTACTTC
CDR3aa: CAIRSGRQTQETQYF

j_gene: TRBJ1-5
v_gene: TRBV13
d_gene: .
abundance: .
CDR3nt: TGTGCCAGCAGCTATAAGGGGAGGAATCAGCCCCAGCATTTT
CDR3aa: CASSYKGRNQPQHF

j_gene: TRBJ1-1
v_gene: TRBV7-9
d_gene: .
abundance: .
CDR3nt: TGTGCCAGCAGCTTTGACCTGAACACTGAAGCTTTCTTT
CDR3aa: CASSFDLNTEAFF

j_gene: TRBJ2-1
v_gene: TRBV30
d_gene: .
abundance: .
CDR3nt: TGTGCCTGGAGTGTAGGGTGGGACGATGAGCAGTTCTTC
CDR3aa: CAWSVGWDDEQFF

j_gene: TRBJ2-1
v_gene: TRBV5-1
d_gene: TRBD2
abundance: .
CDR3nt: TGCGCCAGCAGCTTGGGACTAGCGGGGGGGCTGCCTGAGCAGTTCTTC
CDR3aa: CASSLGLAGGLPEQFF

j_gene: TRBJ2-7
v_gene: TRBV5-1
d_gene: TRBD1
abundance: few
CDR3nt: TGCGCCAGCAGCTTAGACGCGGACAGGGGGCAATACTACGAGCAGTACTTC
CDR3aa: CASSLDADRGQYYEQYF

j_gene: TRBJ1-1
v_gene: TRBV11-3
d_gene: TRBD1
abundance: .
CDR3nt: TGTGCCAGCAGCGCATACAGGGGGCAAAGTGAAGCTTTCTTT
CDR3aa: CASSAYRGQSEAFF

j_gene: TRBJ1-1
v_gene: TRBV30
d_gene: .
abundance: .
CDR3nt: TGTGCCTGGAACGATAGTGGCGATGAAGCTTTCTTT
CDR3aa: CAWNDSGDEAFF

j_gene: TRBJ2-3
v_gene: TRBV5-6
d_gene: .
abundance: .
CDR3nt: TGTGCCAGCAGCTTGGGGGCATACACAGATACGCAGTATTTT
CDR3aa: CASSLGAYTDTQYF

j_gene: TRBJ2-1
v_gene: TRBV5-1
d_gene: TRBD2
abundance: few
CDR3nt: TGCGCCAGCAGCTTGACCCCGGGACTACGTGGGGAGCAGTTCTTC
CDR3aa: CASSLTPGLRGEQFF

j_gene: TRBJ2-4
v_gene: TRBV6-6
d_gene: .
abundance: .
CDR3nt: TGTGCCAGCAGTCCCGGGTTGAGTGCCGACATTCAGTACTTC
CDR3aa: CASSPGLSADIQYF

j_gene: TRBJ2-1
v_gene: TRBV28
d_gene: .
abundance: .
CDR3nt: TGTGCCAGCAGTTTCTCTGAAGTAGATGAGCAGTTCTTC
CDR3aa: CASSFSEVDEQFF

j_gene: TRBJ2-7
v_gene: TRBV13
d_gene: TRBD1
abundance: .
CDR3nt: TGTGCCAGCAGCAAGGACAGGGGTTACGAGCAGTACTTC
CDR3aa: CASSKDRGYEQYF

j_gene: TRBJ2-7
v_gene: TRBV7-9
d_gene: .
abundance: few
CDR3nt: TGTGCCAGCAGGGGACGGACCTACGAGCAGTACTTC
CDR3aa: CASRGRTYEQYF

j_gene: TRBJ2-5
v_gene: TRBV15
d_gene: .
abundance: .
CDR3nt: TGTGCCACCAGCAGAGATTTTCCCCCAGGGCAAGAGACCCAGTACTTC
CDR3aa: CATSRDFPPGQETQYF

j_gene: TRBJ1-5
v_gene: TRBV7-2
d_gene: .
abundance: .
CDR3nt: TGTGCCAGCAGCTTATACATGTTCCAGCCCCAGCATTTT
CDR3aa: CASSLYMFQPQHF

j_gene: TRBJ1-2
v_gene: TRBV30
d_gene: .
abundance: .
CDR3nt: TGTGCCTGGACCCTAGGGGGGGCTTATGGCTACACCTTC
CDR3aa: CAWTLGGAYGYTF

j_gene: TRBJ2-4
v_gene: TRBV4-3
d_gene: .
abundance: .
CDR3nt: TGCGCCAGCAGCCAAGATGGGCAAGCCAAAAACATTCAGTACTTC
CDR3aa: CASSQDGQAKNIQYF

j_gene: TRBJ1-1
v_gene: TRBV30
d_gene: .
abundance: .
CDR3nt: TGTGCCTGGAGTGTCAACATGAACACTGAAGCTTTCTTT
CDR3aa: CAWSVNMNTEAFF

j_gene: TRBJ2-7
v_gene: TRBV5-1
d_gene: .
abundance: few
CDR3nt: TGCGCCAGCAGCTTGGATGGGGGCCAGTACTACGAGCAGTACTTC
CDR3aa: CASSLDGGQYYEQYF

j_gene: TRBJ1-2
v_gene: TRBV29-1
d_gene: TRBD1
abundance: .
CDR3nt: TGCAGCGTTGTCGGACAGGGGACGAGCGGCTATGGCTACACCTTC
CDR3aa: CSVVGQGTSGYGYTF